These 21 T cell receptor beta chains were all obtained from the same sample, sequenced in a study of T cells in Graves' hyperthyroidism and ophthalmopathy. Amplification of TCR beta CDR3 regions used RNA as the template. TCR CDR3 regions were first amplified by RT-PCR with HTBI primers. TCRdb itself ran the multiplex PCR reads through MiXCR, one entry per CDR3 protein. The table includes about 640,000 distinct CDR3 sequences, more than 12% detected once. Material for sequencing was blood. All receptors derive from a woman aged 45-65 years with Graves' ophthalmopathy.

The chain has TRBV6-1 and TRBJ2-4; 10 nucleotides agree with TRBD1. CDR1 is MNHNS, CDR2 SASEGT, per germline. This CDR3 has 16 amino acids. The J segment lost 1 base and the V segment lost 5 bases, leaving 5 bases of the junction unmatched. In DNA form, the CDR3 reads TGTGCCAGCAGTCACCGGGGACAGGGGGCCAAAAACATTCAGTACTTC. It encodes CASSHRGQGAKNIQYF.

This clonotype was found a few times. A much bigger clone sits one base away, suggesting this may be a read error. The gene calls are TRBV6-1 and TRBJ1-1, with 7 bases identical to TRBD1. The CDR3 length is 15 residues. Germline V CDR1 and CDR2: MNHNS, SASEGT. With V trimmed by 4 bases and J by 7 bases, 12 bases remained unmatched. CDR3: CASSARDRAGSEAFF. The CDR3 coding sequence is TGTGCCAGCAGTGCCAGAGACAGGGCAGGGAGTGAAGCTTTCTTT.

This chain joins TRBV27 and TRBJ2-1; D possibly corresponds to TRBD2 (6 bases). The CDR3 is 15 residues long. Germline V gene lookup returns CDR1 MNHEY and CDR2 SMNVEV (reference sequence). The V end lost 3 bases, the J end lost 3 bases, and 12 bases lay between the germline ends. This chain's CDR3 is CASSFVAVLYNEQFF. For the CDR3, the DNA is TGTGCCAGCAGTTTTGTAGCGGTTCTCTACAATGAGCAGTTCTTC.

This sequence joins TRBV27 and TRBJ2-1; weak D call: TRBD2 (5 bases). Trimming stripped 3 bases from V and 6 bases from J, with 9 bases between. The CDR3 loop spans 13 amino acids. Germline loops: CDR1 MNHEY, CDR2 SMNVEV (reference sequence). CDR3 amino acids: CASSFETSNEQFF. The CDR3 DNA is TGTGCCAGCAGTTTTGAAACTAGCAATGAGCAGTTCTTC.

The chain employs TRBV20-1 and TRBJ2-7, with 14 bases lining up with TRBD2. J was trimmed by 0 bases and V by 3 bases; bases with no gene match: 7. CDR1 is DFQATT and CDR2 is SNEGSKA in the germline V gene (reference sequence). The CDR3 runs to 17 residues. The CDR3 sequence: CSASGTSGSLSSYEQYF. For the CDR3, the DNA is TGCAGTGCTAGTGGGACTAGCGGGAGCTTAAGCTCCTACGAGCAGTACTTC.

Comment on this clonotype: This clone may be a read error of a much larger clone one base away. The V and J genes are TRBV5-4 and TRBJ2-3; 7 bases map to TRBD1. V lost 4 bases to trimming and J lost 2 bases; unmatched junction nucleotides: 4. This CDR3 spans 14 amino acids. Germline values: CDR1 SGHNT, CDR2 YYREEE (reference sequence). CDR3 bases: TGTGCCAGCAGCCTACAGGGGAACACAGATACGCAGTATTTT. This encodes CASSLQGNTDTQYF.

The sample holds many counts of this clonotype. V is TRBV5-1 and J is TRBJ1-1; 9 bases map to TRBD1. The CDR3 sequence is 15 residues long. With V trimmed by 1 base and J by 8 bases, 9 bases remained unmatched. CDR1 and CDR2 from the germline V gene are SGHRS and YFSETQ. The CDR3 protein is CASSLLGQGGFEAFF. The CDR3 nucleotides are TGCGCCAGCAGCTTGTTGGGACAGGGTGGATTCGAAGCTTTCTTT.

This clonotype has ten or more counts. J is TRBJ1-1 and V is TRBV20-1; D is ambiguous. V was pared by 4 bases and J by 1 base, with 4 bases between. Germline CDR1 is DFQATT and CDR2 is SNEGSKA (reference sequence). The CDR3 is made up of 11 amino acids. In DNA form, the CDR3 reads TGCAGTGCTACAGAGAACACTGAAGCTTTCTTT. This translates into CSATENTEAFF.

This clonotype was observed many times. The chain couples TRBV7-2 to TRBJ1-6; D is unresolved. The CDR3 is 15 amino acids. Germline V gives CDR1 SGHTA, CDR2 FQGNSA. With 6 bases removed from V and 10 bases from J, the gap between germline ends came to 19 bases. CDR3 sequence: CASSDGLGVNSPLHF. CDR3 in DNA: TGTGCCAGCAGTGACGGGCTGGGTGTCAACTCACCCCTCCACTTT.

The sample holds many counts of this clonotype. This rearrangement joins TRBV28 to TRBJ2-1; 16 bases agree with TRBD2. With 6 bases clipped from V and 5 bases from J, the junction kept 10 bases outside the gene matches. The germline V gene encodes CDR1 MDHEN and CDR2 SYDVKM. The CDR3 consists of 18 residues. The CDR3 sequence: CASSPPGLAGGRNNEQFF. CDR3 nucleotides: TGTGCCAGCAGCCCACCGGGACTAGCGGGAGGGCGGAACAATGAGCAGTTCTTC.

This clonotype has a count of ten or more. The chain joins TRBV28 to TRBJ2-7; 11 bases match TRBD1. Losses at the gene ends were 0 bases for V and 3 bases for J; bases not matched to a gene: 7. This CDR3 comprises 17 residues. CDR1 is MDHEN and CDR2 is SYDVKM in the germline V gene. CDR3 sequence: CASSLWGQGVRIYEQYF. DNA for the CDR3: TGTGCCAGCAGTTTATGGGGACAGGGGGTCCGTATCTACGAGCAGTACTTC.

This clonotype turned up a few times. The chain combines TRBV6-1 with TRBJ2-7, with 10 bases that match TRBD1. Germline V gives CDR1 MNHNS, CDR2 SASEGT. The ends lost 6 bases at V and 3 bases at J; junction bases unmatched: 5. This CDR3 has 14 residues. The CDR3 sequence is CASRAGTGVYEQYF. For the CDR3, the DNA is TGTGCCAGCAGAGCCGGGACAGGGGTCTACGAGCAGTACTTC.

This clonotype was counted at least ten times. V usage is TRBV11-3 and J usage is TRBJ1-1; D gene unclear. The CDR3 loop spans 14 amino acids. The V end lost 1 base, the J end lost 1 base, and 7 bases lay between the germline ends. CDR1 is SGHNT and CDR2 is YENEEA in the germline V gene. The CDR3 DNA reads as TGTGCCAGCAGCTTAGTAGCGGGGAACACTGAAGCTTTCTTT. It yields the protein CASSLVAGNTEAFF.

The table lists this clonotype with many counts. The chain recombines TRBV18 with TRBJ1-4; 8 bases align to TRBD1. Trimming took 4 bases from V and 5 from J; bases not matched to a gene: 9. CDR1 and CDR2 from the germline V gene are KGHSH and LQKENI. This CDR3 has 16 amino acids. CDR3 sequence reads: CASSLDRDRNNEKLFF. In nucleotides, the CDR3 is TGTGCCAGCTCACTGGACAGGGATCGGAACAATGAAAAACTGTTTTTT.

This clonotype was seen repeatedly, ten times or more. This rearrangement joins TRBV6-1 to TRBJ1-2, with D tentatively TRBD1 (5 bases). Germline V gene data show CDR1 as MNHNS and CDR2 as SASEGT. The CDR3 length is 15 residues. V was trimmed by 4 bases and J by 3 bases, leaving 15 bases between them. CDR3 sequence (DNA): TGTGCCAGCAGTGTCACCCAGGGTCTCTACTATGGCTACACCTTC. It encodes CASSVTQGLYYGYTF.

This clonotype showed up many times. The rearrangement links TRBV5-1 to TRBJ2-3, with D perhaps given as TRBD1 or TRBD2 (6 bases each). The germline V gene has CDR1 SGHRS and CDR2 YFSETQ. This CDR3 region has 15 residues. V was cut by 0 bases and J by 6 bases, with 14 bases left in between. The DNA of the CDR3 is TGCGCCAGCAGCTTGGCCGTTTTGGGGGGCGATACGCAGTATTTT. This gives the protein CASSLAVLGGDTQYF.

This clonotype was counted many times. The V call is TRBV2, the J call TRBJ1-1; D ambiguous. CDR1 and CDR2 from the germline V gene are SNHLY and FYNNEI. CDR3 length equals 13 residues. V was clipped by 4 bases and J by 3 bases, with 9 bases between them. The CDR3 bases are TGTGCCAGCAGTGTTCTACGGGACACTGAAGCTTTCTTT. This gives the protein CASSVLRDTEAFF.

This clonotype was recorded many times. The chain uses TRBV4-2 and TRBJ1-1; D is uncertain. The germline V gene has CDR1 LGHNA and CDR2 YNFKEQ. Trimming removed 0 bases at V and 10 bases at J, with 18 bases between. The CDR3 covers 15 residues. CDR3 coding DNA: TGTGCCAGCAGCCAAGAGGGAGCGAGGGCCAAAGGAGCTTTCTTT. It codes for CASSQEGARAKGAFF.

This clonotype was recorded at least ten times. The chain couples TRBV19 to TRBJ2-7, with a weak D call TRBD1 (5 bases). The CDR3 spans 12 residues. The germline V gene encodes CDR1 LNHDA and CDR2 SQIVND (reference sequence). V shed 9 bases and J shed 3 bases, with 12 bases lying between them. This CDR3 reads CASSTDSYEQYF. The CDR3, as DNA: TGTGCCAGCAGCACCGACAGCTACGAGCAGTACTTC.

There are many counts of this clonotype. The chain joins TRBV11-3 to TRBJ2-1; 8 bases are shared with TRBD1. Trimming cost V 5 bases and J 8 bases; bases outside gene matches: 5. This CDR3 has 13 residues. Germline lookup yields CDR1 SGHNT and CDR2 YENEEA. Written as DNA, the CDR3 is TGTGCCAGCAGCCTTGACAGGGGCCATGAGCAGTTCTTC. This encodes CASSLDRGHEQFF.

This clonotype was seen many times. V and J are TRBV7-2 and TRBJ2-5; 8 bases fit TRBD1. Germline V gene lookup returns CDR1 SGHTA and CDR2 FQGNSA. The CDR3 sequence is 15 residues long. Trimming took 3 bases from V and 5 from J; bases not matched to a gene: 8. CDR3 DNA: TGTGCCAGCAGCTTCGTCGGACAGGGCGGTGAGACCCAGTACTTC. Its protein is CASSFVGQGGETQYF. The full variable domain, with the rest looked up from reference TRBV7-2 and TRBJ2-5, is GAGVSQSPSNKVTEKGKDVELRCDPISGHTALYWYRQSLGQGLEFLIYFQGNSAPDKSGLPSDRFSAERTGGSVSTLTIQRTQQEDSAVYLCASSFVGQGGETQYFGPGTRLLVL.